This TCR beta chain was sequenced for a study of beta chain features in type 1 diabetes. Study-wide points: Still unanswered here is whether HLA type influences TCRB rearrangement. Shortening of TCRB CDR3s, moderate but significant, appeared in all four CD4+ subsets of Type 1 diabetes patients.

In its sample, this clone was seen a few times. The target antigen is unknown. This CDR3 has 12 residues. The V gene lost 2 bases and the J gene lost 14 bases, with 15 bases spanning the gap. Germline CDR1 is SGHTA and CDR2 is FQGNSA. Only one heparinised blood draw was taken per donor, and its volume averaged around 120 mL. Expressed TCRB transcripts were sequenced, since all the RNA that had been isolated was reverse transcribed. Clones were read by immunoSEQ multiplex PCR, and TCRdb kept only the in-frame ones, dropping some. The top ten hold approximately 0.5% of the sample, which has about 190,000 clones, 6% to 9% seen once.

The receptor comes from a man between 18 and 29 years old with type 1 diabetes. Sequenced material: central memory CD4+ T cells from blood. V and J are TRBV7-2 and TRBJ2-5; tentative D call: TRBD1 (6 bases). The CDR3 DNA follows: TGTGCCAGCAGCTTAATGGACAGACCTCAATACTTC. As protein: CASSLMDRPQYF.